This TCR beta chain comes out of a study of shared clonotypes between healthy human individuals. Study observations and caveats: An expected dependence of interdonor clonotype sharing on sequencing depth was noted.

Looked up from germline, CDR1 is SNHLY and CDR2 is FYNNEI. Trimming pared 0 bases from V and 11 bases from J, leaving 5 bases between. The CDR3 totals 11 residues. The authors distributed each subset's genomic DNA evenly over several immunoSEQ plates. On sorted subsets, replicate PCRs used roughly 190 ng DNA, or 31,000 or so T cell genomes. Generated by immunoSEQ multiplex PCR, the TCRdb table keeps only in-frame clones and is missing some. This table holds around 2.3 million clones, under 97% found once. A note on this clone: The target antigen is unknown.

The receptor was isolated from a young man in good health. This chain joins TRBV2 and TRBJ2-1; D is ambiguous. The specimen sequenced was naive CD4+ T cells sorted from blood. Documented subset: CD45RA+ positively selected. CDR3 nucleotide sequence: TGTGCCAGCAGTGAAGCCGACAAGCAGTTCTTC. It codes for CASSEADKQFF.